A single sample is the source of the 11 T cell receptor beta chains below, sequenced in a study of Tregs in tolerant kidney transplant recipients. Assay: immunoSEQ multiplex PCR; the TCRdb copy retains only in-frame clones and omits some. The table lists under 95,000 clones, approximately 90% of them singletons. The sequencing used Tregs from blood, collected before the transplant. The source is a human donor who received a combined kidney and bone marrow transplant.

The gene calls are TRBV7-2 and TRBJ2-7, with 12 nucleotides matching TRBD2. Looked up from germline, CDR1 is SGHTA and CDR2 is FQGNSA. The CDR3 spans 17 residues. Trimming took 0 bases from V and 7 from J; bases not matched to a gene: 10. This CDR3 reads CASSLATGLAGGWEQYF. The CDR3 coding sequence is TGTGCCAGCAGCTTAGCGACGGGGCTAGCGGGAGGGTGGGAGCAGTACTTC. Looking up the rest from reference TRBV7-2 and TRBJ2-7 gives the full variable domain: GAGVSQSPSNKVTEKGKDVELRCDPISGHTALYWYRQSLGQGLEFLIYFQGNSAPDKSGLPSDRFSAERTGGSVSTLTIQRTQQEDSAVYLCASSLATGLAGGWEQYFGPGTRLTVT.

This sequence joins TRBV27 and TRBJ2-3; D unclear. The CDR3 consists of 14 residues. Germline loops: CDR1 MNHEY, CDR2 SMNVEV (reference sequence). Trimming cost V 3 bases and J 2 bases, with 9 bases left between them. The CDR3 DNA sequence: TGTGCCAGCAGTTTCGAGACTGTCACAGATACGCAGTATTTT. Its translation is CASSFETVTDTQYF.

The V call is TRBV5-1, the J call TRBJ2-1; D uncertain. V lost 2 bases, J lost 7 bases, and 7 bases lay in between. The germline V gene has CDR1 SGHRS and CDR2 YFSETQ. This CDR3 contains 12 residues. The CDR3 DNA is TGCGCCAGCAGCTTAGGGCAGAATGAGCAGTTCTTC. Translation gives CASSLGQNEQFF.

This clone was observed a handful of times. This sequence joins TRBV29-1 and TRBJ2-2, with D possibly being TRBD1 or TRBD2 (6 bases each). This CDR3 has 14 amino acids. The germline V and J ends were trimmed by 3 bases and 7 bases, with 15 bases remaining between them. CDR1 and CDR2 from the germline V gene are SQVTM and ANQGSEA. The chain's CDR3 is CSVDSGDFDGELFF. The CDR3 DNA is TGCAGCGTTGACTCAGGGGACTTTGACGGGGAGCTGTTTTTT.

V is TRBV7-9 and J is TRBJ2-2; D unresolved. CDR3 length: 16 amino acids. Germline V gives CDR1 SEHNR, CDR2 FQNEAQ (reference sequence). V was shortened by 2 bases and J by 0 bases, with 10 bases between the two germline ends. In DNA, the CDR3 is TGTGCCAGCAGCTTATGGGCGCCCGCGAACACCGGGGAGCTGTTTTTT. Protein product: CASSLWAPANTGELFF.

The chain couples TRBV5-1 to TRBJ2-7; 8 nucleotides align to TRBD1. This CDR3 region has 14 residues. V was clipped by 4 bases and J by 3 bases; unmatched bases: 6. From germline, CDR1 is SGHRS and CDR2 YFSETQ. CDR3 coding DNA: TGCGCCAGCAGCCCGCAGGGGGCGAACTACGAGCAGTACTTC. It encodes CASSPQGANYEQYF.

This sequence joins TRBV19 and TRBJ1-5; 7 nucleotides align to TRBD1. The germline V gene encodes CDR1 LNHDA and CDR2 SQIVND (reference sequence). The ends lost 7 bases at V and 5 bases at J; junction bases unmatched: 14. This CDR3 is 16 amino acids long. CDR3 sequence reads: CASTSTVTGLDQPQHF. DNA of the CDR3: TGTGCCAGTACCTCTACGGTGACAGGGCTGGATCAGCCCCAGCATTTT.

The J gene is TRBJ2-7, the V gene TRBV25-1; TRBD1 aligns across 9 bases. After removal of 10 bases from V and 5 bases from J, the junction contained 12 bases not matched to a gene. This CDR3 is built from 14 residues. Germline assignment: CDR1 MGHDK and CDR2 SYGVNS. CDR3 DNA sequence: TGTGCCACCCAGACAGGGGGATTAGCGGACGAGCAGTACTTC. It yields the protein CATQTGGLADEQYF.

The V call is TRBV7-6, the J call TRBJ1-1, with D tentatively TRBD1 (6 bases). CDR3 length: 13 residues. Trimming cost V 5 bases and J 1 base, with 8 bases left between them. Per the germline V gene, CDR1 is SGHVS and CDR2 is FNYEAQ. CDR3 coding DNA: TGTGCCAGCAGCCGCAGGGGGAACACTGAAGCTTTCTTT. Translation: CASSRRGNTEAFF.

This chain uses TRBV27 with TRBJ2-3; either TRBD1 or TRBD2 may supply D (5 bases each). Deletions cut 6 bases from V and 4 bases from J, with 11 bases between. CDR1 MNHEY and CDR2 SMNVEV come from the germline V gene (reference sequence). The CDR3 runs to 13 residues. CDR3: CASRKLGADTQYF. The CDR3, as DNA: TGTGCCAGCAGAAAATTGGGGGCAGATACGCAGTATTTT.

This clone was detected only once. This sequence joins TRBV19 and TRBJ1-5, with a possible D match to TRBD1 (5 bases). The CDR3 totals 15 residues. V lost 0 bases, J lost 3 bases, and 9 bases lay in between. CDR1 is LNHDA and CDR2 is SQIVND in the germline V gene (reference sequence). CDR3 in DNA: TGTGCCAGTAGTATAGAGGGGGGGAACAATCAGCCCCAGCATTTT. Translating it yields CASSIEGGNNQPQHF.